This entry describes one T cell receptor beta chain. Antigen unknown. The source of the sample is a study of cytomegalovirus exposure and HLA in healthy donors. The overall study: Among roughly 180 million T cells, an earlier analysis found roughly 120 million unique TCR beta sequences. HLA-typed donors contributed 80 million or so unique TCRs, which were held in an early data release.

Regarding the study as a whole: In most subjects, TCR beta sequences reportedly gave accurate predictions of HLA-A and HLA-B alleles.

PCR was performed using 60 Vbeta and 13 Jbeta primers. The table came from immunoSEQ multiplex PCR; TCRdb's copy has only in-frame clones and leaves some out. The repertoire holds 95,000 to 110,000 clones, with roughly 80% as singletons. CDR1 is LNHDA, CDR2 SQIVND, per germline (reference sequence). The CDR3 contains 13 residues. The V end lost 3 bases, the J end lost 5 bases, and 7 bases lay between the germline ends. The rearrangement links TRBV19 to TRBJ2-2; D call uncertain. Material: PBMCs. The sequence was obtained from a man between 50 and 59 years old in good health and CMV-seropositive. This chain's CDR3 is CASSILGTGELFF. The CDR3 DNA reads TGTGCCAGTAGTATCCTAGGAACCGGGGAGCTGTTTTTT. Supplemented by reference TRBV19 and TRBJ2-2, the full variable domain reads DGGITQSPKYLFRKEGQNVTLSCEQNLNHDAMYWYRQDPGQGLRLIYYSQIVNDFQKGDIAEGYSVSREKKESFPLTVTSAQKNPTAFYLCASSILGTGELFFGEGSRLTVL.